This T cell receptor (beta chain) was recorded in a study of T cells in Graves' hyperthyroidism and ophthalmopathy. Overall study: Before treatment of any kind, peripheral blood was taken at initial diagnosis.

Amplification of TCR beta CDR3 regions was performed using RNA transcripts as template. The TCR CDR3 was amplified in a first-round RT-PCR using the HTBI primer set. TCRdb fed the multiplex PCR reads into MiXCR, producing one record per CDR3 protein. This sample has a few hundred thousand distinct CDR3 sequences, with approximately 15% found just once. Points on this clonotype: Its antigen is currently unknown.

V was pared by 4 bases and J by 0 bases, with 14 bases between. Germline CDR1 and CDR2: SGHDT and YYEEEE. This CDR3 spans 17 amino acids. Study results and limitations: Within blood appeared most thyroid clonotypes that had expanded above 0.001.

The sequencing sample was made of blood. This sequence was found in a woman between 40 and 50 years old with Graves' ophthalmopathy. V usage is TRBV5-6 and J usage is TRBJ2-6; unclear D gene. The CDR3 DNA is TGTGCCAGCAGCGTGGGGTTGCAGGCCTCTGGGGCCAACGTCCTGACTTTC. Encoded protein: CASSVGLQASGANVLTF.